The 32 T cell receptor beta chains in this list originate from one sample, sequenced in a study of T cell changes during pregnancy in multiple sclerosis. Generated by immunoSEQ multiplex PCR, the TCRdb table keeps only in-frame clones and is missing some. The data show around 130,000 clones, about 93% seen once. The input for sequencing was peripheral blood, taken before pregnancy. Source of these receptors: a female donor with multiple sclerosis, enrolled in a pregnancy study.

The chain links TRBV7-6 to TRBJ2-5; 10 bases line up with TRBD1. V was clipped by 5 bases and J by 5 bases; unmatched bases: 5. The CDR3 has 14 residues. Per the germline V gene, CDR1 is SGHVS and CDR2 is FNYEAQ. This CDR3 is CASSPRDRGETQYF. In nucleotides, the CDR3 is TGTGCCAGCAGCCCCCGGGACAGGGGCGAGACCCAGTACTTC. The full variable domain, with the rest looked up from reference TRBV7-6 and TRBJ2-5, is GAGVSQSPRYKVTKRGQDVALRCDPISGHVSLYWYRQALGQGPEFLTYFNYEAQQDKSGLPNDRFSAERPEGSISTLTIQRTEQRDSAMYRCASSPRDRGETQYFGPGTRLLVL.

This clone appeared a single time. The chain links TRBV5-4 to TRBJ2-1, with 8 nucleotides matching TRBD1. Germline V CDR1 and CDR2: SGHNT, YYREEE (reference sequence). V shed 4 bases and J 6 bases; nucleotides not matched to a gene: 3. This CDR3 contains 13 residues. CDR3 protein: CASSVGQGNEQFF. In DNA form, the CDR3 reads TGTGCCAGCAGCGTCGGACAGGGCAATGAGCAGTTCTTC.

The CDR3 coding sequence is TGTGCCAGCAGCCCAATCGGGCGGGAGATAACAGATACGCAGTATTTT. Translation gives CASSPIGREITDTQYF. The V gene is TRBV5-6, the J gene TRBJ2-3; 7 bases map to TRBD2. Trimming at V came to 4 bases and at J to 3 bases, leaving 11 bases not matched to a gene. The CDR3 sequence is 16 residues long. The germline CDR1 and CDR2 sequences are SGHDT and YYEEEE.

This rearrangement joins TRBV30 to TRBJ2-1, with 11 bases fitting TRBD2. CDR1 is GTSNPN, CDR2 SVGIG, per germline (reference sequence). This CDR3 is 13 amino acids long. In DNA form, the CDR3 reads TGTGCTCTAACTAGCGGGAGTCTTGGTGAGCAGTTCTTC. Translating it yields CALTSGSLGEQFF.

The rearrangement links TRBV6-5 to TRBJ1-2, with TRBD1 identical over 10 bases. The CDR3 spans 15 residues. CDR1 and CDR2 from the germline V gene are MNHEY and SVGAGI. After removal of 5 bases from V and 7 bases from J, the junction contained 10 bases not matched to a gene. The DNA for the CDR3 is TGTGCCAGCAGTCCTATTGGACAGGGGGAAAGTGGCTACACCTTC. It translates to CASSPIGQGESGYTF.

This chain joins TRBV5-1 and TRBJ2-1; tentative D call: TRBD2 (5 bases). The CDR3 totals 14 residues. Trimming left V 4 bases short and J 8 bases short, with 16 bases between. The V gene's germline CDR1 is SGHRS and CDR2 YFSETQ. In nucleotides, the CDR3 is TGCGCCAGCAGCGTAACGGCTCGGGGTGATGAGCAGTTCTTC. Protein sequence: CASSVTARGDEQFF.

The chain carries TRBV7-9 and TRBJ2-7, with 8 bases fitting TRBD2. Germline V gene lookup returns CDR1 SEHNR and CDR2 FQNEAQ (reference sequence). Losses at the gene ends were 5 bases for V and 2 bases for J; bases not matched to a gene: 11. CDR3 size: 16 residues. CDR3 sequence: CASSQTSGGGAYEQYF. DNA for the CDR3: TGTGCCAGCAGCCAGACCTCGGGAGGGGGGGCCTACGAGCAGTACTTC.

The J gene is TRBJ1-2, the V gene TRBV5-1; D not certain. With 0 bases removed from V and 0 bases from J, the gap between germline ends came to 9 bases. From germline, CDR1 is SGHRS and CDR2 YFSETQ. CDR3 length: 15 amino acids. CDR3 amino acids: CASSLVATTNYGYTF. In DNA, the CDR3 is TGCGCCAGCAGCTTGGTGGCAACGACTAACTATGGCTACACCTTC.

The rearrangement uses TRBV4-1 and TRBJ2-2, with 7 bases that match TRBD1. Germline values: CDR1 MGHRA, CDR2 YSYEKL. With 6 bases clipped from V and 1 base from J, the junction kept 2 bases outside the gene matches. CDR3 length equals 14 residues. CDR3 amino acids: CASRSGGNTGELFF. The CDR3 DNA reads as TGCGCCAGCAGGTCAGGGGGGAACACCGGGGAGCTGTTTTTT.

For this clone: A much larger clone differs from this one at a single base, so this may be a read error. The chain has TRBV5-4 and TRBJ2-5, with 7 positions matching TRBD1. Germline V gene lookup returns CDR1 SGHNT and CDR2 YYREEE (reference sequence). Losses at the gene ends were 5 bases for V and 2 bases for J; bases not matched to a gene: 3. The CDR3 runs 13 residues. CDR3 in amino acids: CASRSGQQETQYF. DNA for the CDR3: TGTGCCAGCAGATCGGGACAGCAAGAGACCCAGTACTTC.

The V gene is TRBV2, the J gene TRBJ2-5; tentatively, D is TRBD2 (6 bases). V was trimmed by 8 bases and J by 5 bases, leaving 18 bases between them. Germline V gives CDR1 SNHLY, CDR2 FYNNEI. The CDR3 spans 14 residues. The CDR3 sequence: CASSYFSGGETQYF. CDR3 nucleotides: TGTGCCAGCTCCTATTTTAGCGGAGGGGAGACCCAGTACTTC.

The CDR3 region is CASITGNLNYGYTF. In DNA, the CDR3 is TGTGCCAGTATAACAGGTAATCTTAACTATGGCTACACCTTC. The genes are TRBV19 and TRBJ1-2; tentatively, D is TRBD1 (5 bases). Per germline, CDR1 LNHDA and CDR2 SQIVND (reference sequence). The CDR3 runs 14 residues. V lost 7 bases and J lost 1, with 13 bases in between. The full variable domain, with the rest looked up from reference TRBV19 and TRBJ1-2, is DGGITQSPKYLFRKEGQNVTLSCEQNLNHDAMYWYRQDPGQGLRLIYYSQIVNDFQKGDIAEGYSVSREKKESFPLTVTSAQKNPTAFYLCASITGNLNYGYTFGSGTRLTVV.

This chain uses TRBV19 with TRBJ2-7, with no clear D. In germline, CDR1 is LNHDA, CDR2 SQIVND (reference sequence). The CDR3 consists of 16 residues. The germline V and J ends were trimmed by 2 bases and 0 bases, with 14 bases remaining between them. The CDR3 sequence: CASSISRTARSYEQYF. CDR3 nucleotide sequence: TGTGCCAGTAGTATAAGTCGCACAGCCCGCTCCTACGAGCAGTACTTC.

The chain uses TRBV6-5 and TRBJ2-7; D is possibly TRBD1 (5 bases). This CDR3 is 13 amino acids long. V was clipped by 6 bases and J by 2 bases, with 11 bases between them. Germline values: CDR1 MNHEY, CDR2 SVGAGI. CDR3 sequence reads: CASRNQGPYEQYF. CDR3 bases: TGTGCCAGCAGAAACCAGGGCCCCTACGAGCAGTACTTC.

This chain's CDR3 is CASSPTTGGDQPQHF. The CDR3 DNA reads as TGTGCCAGCTCACCGACAACAGGGGGGGATCAGCCCCAGCATTTT. The chain links TRBV18 to TRBJ1-5; the match to TRBD1 covers 8 bases. Per germline, CDR1 KGHSH and CDR2 LQKENI. The V gene end was trimmed by 3 bases and the J gene end by 5 bases; junction bases not matched to a gene: 6. CDR3 length: 15 residues.

The chain links TRBV11-1 to TRBJ1-1, with TRBD1 identical over 11 bases. The trim removed 5 bases at V and 11 bases at J, leaving 10 bases unmatched. Per germline, CDR1 SGHAT and CDR2 FQDESV (reference sequence). The CDR3 contains 14 residues. CDR3 amino acids: CASSTGTGGSTAFF. In DNA, the CDR3 is TGTGCCAGCAGCACCGGGACAGGGGGAAGTACGGCTTTCTTT. The full variable domain, rest sourced from reference TRBV11-1 and TRBJ1-1, is EAEVAQSPRYKITEKSQAVAFWCDPISGHATLYWYRQILGQGPELLVQFQDESVVDDSQLPKDRFSAERLKGVDSTLKIQPAELGDSAMYLCASSTGTGGSTAFFGQGTRLTVV.

V usage is TRBV28 and J usage is TRBJ1-1; weak D call: TRBD1 (6 bases). Germline values: CDR1 MDHEN, CDR2 SYDVKM. V was pared by 6 bases and J by 5 bases, with 22 bases between. This CDR3 region has 16 residues. The DNA for the CDR3 is TGTGCCAGCAGCCATCGGGGGGCAGACTGGGAGACTGAAGCTTTCTTT. This translates into CASSHRGADWETEAFF.

The rearrangement links TRBV7-3 to TRBJ2-3; D is possibly TRBD2 (5 bases). Trimming removed 5 bases at V and 4 bases at J, with 13 bases between. This CDR3 is 14 amino acids long. Germline V gene lookup returns CDR1 SGHTA and CDR2 FQGTGA. The CDR3 bases are TGTGCCAGCAGCCGGACTCCATCACCAGATACGCAGTATTTT. Translated: CASSRTPSPDTQYF.

The chain is built from TRBV5-4 and TRBJ1-2, with D possibly being TRBD1 (5 bases). Trimming left V 4 bases short and J 7 bases short, with 11 bases between. Germline lookup yields CDR1 SGHNT and CDR2 YYREEE (reference sequence). CDR3 length equals 12 residues. The CDR3 DNA reads TGTGCCAGCAGCCTGACAGATCGTGGCTACACCTTC. Amino acids: CASSLTDRGYTF.

This sequence joins TRBV10-3 and TRBJ1-5, with 8 positions matching TRBD1. There are 15 residues in the CDR3. V trimming: 10 bases; J trimming: 3 bases; junction bases outside the gene matches: 11. The germline CDR1 and CDR2 sequences are ENHRY and SYGVKD. The CDR3 bases are TGTGCCACCCGCTTCGACAGGGGTAACAATCAGCCCCAGCATTTT. This gives the protein CATRFDRGNNQPQHF.

The table lists this clone with a few counts. This rearrangement joins TRBV2 to TRBJ1-2, with 8 bases that match TRBD1. V trimming: 7 bases; J trimming: 4 bases; junction bases outside the gene matches: 5. CDR1 is SNHLY, CDR2 FYNNEI, per germline. This CDR3 is built from 13 residues. The DNA for the CDR3 is TGTGCCAGCATGGACAGGGCGCCCTATGGCTACACCTTC. It codes for CASMDRAPYGYTF.

The chain recombines TRBV6-6 with TRBJ1-2, with a possible D match to TRBD1 (6 bases). V was pared by 6 bases and J by 7 bases, with 21 bases between. CDR1 is MNHNY, CDR2 SVGAGI, per germline (reference sequence). This CDR3 has 15 amino acids. This chain's CDR3 is CASRSSGQPLTGYTF. CDR3 DNA: TGTGCCAGCAGATCCTCCGGACAGCCCCTTACTGGCTACACCTTC.

CDR3 DNA sequence: TGTGCCAGCAGCGGGACTAGCGGGGGGGCAGATACGCAGTATTTT. This gives the protein CASSGTSGGADTQYF. V and J are TRBV6-5 and TRBJ2-3, with 16 nucleotides matching TRBD2. V was clipped by 6 bases and J by 4 bases; unmatched bases: 1. Germline values: CDR1 MNHEY, CDR2 SVGAGI. The CDR3 length is 15 residues.

The chain combines TRBV5-1 with TRBJ2-3; the match to TRBD2 covers 8 bases. V dropped 0 bases and J dropped 2; count of bases not matched to a gene: 5. CDR1 SGHRS and CDR2 YFSETQ come from the germline V gene. The CDR3 has 16 residues. The CDR3 DNA sequence: TGCGCCAGCAGCTTGGACGGCGGGAGGCCCACAGATACGCAGTATTTT. This translates into CASSLDGGRPTDTQYF.

The genes are TRBV6-1 and TRBJ1-6; no definite D call. V shed 6 bases and J shed 8 bases, with 11 bases lying between them. CDR3 size: 13 residues. Germline V gives CDR1 MNHNS, CDR2 SASEGT. CDR3 nucleotides: TGTGCCAGCAGGCTATCGGGTGATTCACCCCTCCACTTT. Translated, it gives CASRLSGDSPLHF.

The rearrangement uses TRBV7-9 and TRBJ2-7; tentatively, D is TRBD2 (5 bases). This CDR3 has 12 residues. Between the trimmed V and J ends, which lost 7 bases and 4 bases, there was a span of 11 bases. CDR1 SEHNR and CDR2 FQNEAQ come from the germline V gene (reference sequence). Written as DNA, the CDR3 is TGTGCCAGCACCACGACGGGATACGAGCAGTACTTC. It is translated as CASTTTGYEQYF.

The V gene is TRBV5-6, the J gene TRBJ2-7; 8 nucleotides match TRBD1. Per the germline V gene, CDR1 is SGHDT and CDR2 is YYEEEE. This CDR3 is 14 amino acids long. V was pared by 6 bases and J by 5 bases, with 10 bases of the junction left unmatched. Here the CDR3 DNA reads TGTGCCAGCACCTGGACAGGGACGAGAAACGAGCAGTACTTC. This codes for CASTWTGTRNEQYF.

V is TRBV9 and J is TRBJ1-2; D is possibly TRBD1 (6 bases). V lost 5 bases to trimming and J lost 2 bases, with 10 bases between them. The CDR3 is 13 amino acids. CDR1 is SGDLS and CDR2 is YYNGEE in the germline V gene. CDR3 loop: CASSDQGNYGYTF. DNA of the CDR3: TGTGCCAGCAGTGACCAGGGGAACTATGGCTACACCTTC.

The rearrangement links TRBV15 to TRBJ2-1; 8 nucleotides line up with TRBD1. With V trimmed by 4 bases and J by 2 bases, 4 bases remained unmatched. The CDR3 is made up of 15 amino acids. Germline V lookup: CDR1 LNHNV, CDR2 YYDKDF (reference sequence). The CDR3 here is CATSTRTGTYNEQFF. CDR3 DNA: TGTGCCACCAGCACCCGGACAGGGACCTACAATGAGCAGTTCTTC.

The rearrangement uses TRBV7-3 and TRBJ2-2; D is undetermined. The CDR3 length is 16 residues. CDR1 and CDR2 (germline): SGHTA, FQGTGA. V shed 0 bases and J shed 0 bases, with 8 bases lying between them. This chain's CDR3 is CASSLTVASNTGELFF. Written as DNA, the CDR3 is TGTGCCAGCAGCTTAACGGTAGCTTCGAACACCGGGGAGCTGTTTTTT.

The count of this clone is one. The chain couples TRBV27 to TRBJ2-7; 7 nucleotides align to TRBD1. J gave up 3 bases and V 5 bases, and 13 bases lay outside the gene matches. CDR1 is MNHEY, CDR2 SMNVEV, per germline (reference sequence). This CDR3 comprises 16 residues. CDR3 DNA: TGTGCCAGCAGTGCGTTGAAGGGACAGAGAAACTACGAGCAGTACTTC. This codes for CASSALKGQRNYEQYF.

J is TRBJ1-5 and V is TRBV10-3, with 7 nucleotides matching TRBD1. V shed 2 bases and J 7 bases; nucleotides not matched to a gene: 5. Germline lookup yields CDR1 ENHRY and CDR2 SYGVKD. The CDR3 has 14 amino acids. This CDR3 reads CAISEDRAVQPQHF. The CDR3 nucleotides are TGTGCCATCAGTGAGGACAGGGCGGTACAGCCCCAGCATTTT.